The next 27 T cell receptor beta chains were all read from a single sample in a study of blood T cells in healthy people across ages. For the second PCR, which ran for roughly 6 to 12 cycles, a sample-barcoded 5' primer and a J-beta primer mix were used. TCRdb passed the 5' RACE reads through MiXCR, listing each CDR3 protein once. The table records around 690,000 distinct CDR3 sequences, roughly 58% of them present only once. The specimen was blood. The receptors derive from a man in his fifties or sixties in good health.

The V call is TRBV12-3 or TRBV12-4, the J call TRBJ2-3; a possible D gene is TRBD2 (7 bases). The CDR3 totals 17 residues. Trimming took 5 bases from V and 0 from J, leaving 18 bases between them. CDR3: CASSLGLGGMSTDTQYF. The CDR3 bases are TGTGCCAGCAGTCTCGGACTAGGGGGAATGAGCACAGATACGCAGTATTTT.

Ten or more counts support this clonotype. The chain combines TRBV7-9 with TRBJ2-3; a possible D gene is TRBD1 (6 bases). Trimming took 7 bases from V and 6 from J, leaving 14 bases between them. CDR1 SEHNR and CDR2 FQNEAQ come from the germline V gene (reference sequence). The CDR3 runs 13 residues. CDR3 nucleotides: TGTGCCAGCATCGCACAGGGCGCGGATACGCAGTATTTT. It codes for CASIAQGADTQYF.

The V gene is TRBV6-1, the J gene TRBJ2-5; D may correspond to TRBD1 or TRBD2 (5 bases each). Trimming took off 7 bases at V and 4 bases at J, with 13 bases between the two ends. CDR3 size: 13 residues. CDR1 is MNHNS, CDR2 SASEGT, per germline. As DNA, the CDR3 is TGTGCCAGCATGTGGGGGTCTCTAGAGACCCAGTACTTC. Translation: CASMWGSLETQYF.

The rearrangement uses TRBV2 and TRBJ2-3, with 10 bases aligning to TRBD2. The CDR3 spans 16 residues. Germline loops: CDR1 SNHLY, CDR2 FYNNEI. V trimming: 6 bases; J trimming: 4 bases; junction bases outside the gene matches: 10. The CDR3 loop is CASRAPSGGGPDTQYF. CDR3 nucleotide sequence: TGTGCCAGCAGGGCCCCTAGCGGGGGAGGCCCAGATACGCAGTATTTT.

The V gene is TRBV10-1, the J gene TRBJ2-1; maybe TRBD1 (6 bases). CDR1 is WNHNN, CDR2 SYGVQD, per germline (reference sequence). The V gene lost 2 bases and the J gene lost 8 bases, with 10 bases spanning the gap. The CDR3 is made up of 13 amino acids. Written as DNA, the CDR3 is TGCGCCAGCAGTGAGGGGGGCCCCTATGAGCAGTTCTTC. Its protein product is CASSEGGPYEQFF.

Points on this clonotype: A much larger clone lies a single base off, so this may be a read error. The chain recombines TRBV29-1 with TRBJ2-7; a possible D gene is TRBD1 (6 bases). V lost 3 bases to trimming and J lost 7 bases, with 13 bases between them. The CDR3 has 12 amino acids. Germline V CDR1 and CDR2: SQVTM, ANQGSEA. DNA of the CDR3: TGCAGCGTTGATAACAGGGTCAATGAGCAGTACTTC. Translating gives CSVDNRVNEQYF.

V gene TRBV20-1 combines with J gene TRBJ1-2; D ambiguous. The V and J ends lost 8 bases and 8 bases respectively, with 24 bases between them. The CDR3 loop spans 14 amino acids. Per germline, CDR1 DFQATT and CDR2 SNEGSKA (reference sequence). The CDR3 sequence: CSPAGPDVHGGYTF. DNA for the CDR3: TGCAGTCCTGCTGGCCCAGACGTCCACGGAGGCTACACCTTC.

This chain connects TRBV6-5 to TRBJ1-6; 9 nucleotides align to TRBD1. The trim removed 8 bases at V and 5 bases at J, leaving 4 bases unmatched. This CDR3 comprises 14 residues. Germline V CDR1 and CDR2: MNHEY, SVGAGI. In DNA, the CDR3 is TGTGCCAGCCGCCGGGACAGGGATAATTCACCCCTCCACTTT. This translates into CASRRDRDNSPLHF.

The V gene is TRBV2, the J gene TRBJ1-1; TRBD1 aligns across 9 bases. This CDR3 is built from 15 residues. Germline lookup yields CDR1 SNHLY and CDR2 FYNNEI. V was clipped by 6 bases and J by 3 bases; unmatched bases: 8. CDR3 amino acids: CASSPQGARDTEAFF. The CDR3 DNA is TGTGCCAGCAGCCCACAGGGGGCTCGGGACACTGAAGCTTTCTTT.

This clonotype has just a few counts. This CDR3 reads CASSDLAGTGTQYF. Written as DNA, the CDR3 is TGCGCCAGCAGTGACCTAGCGGGGACGGGGACCCAGTACTTC. The chain couples TRBV10-1 to TRBJ2-5, with TRBD2 matching over 9 bases. J was trimmed by 7 bases and V by 3 bases; bases with no gene match: 6. This CDR3 comprises 14 residues. Looked up from germline, CDR1 is WNHNN and CDR2 is SYGVQD (reference sequence).

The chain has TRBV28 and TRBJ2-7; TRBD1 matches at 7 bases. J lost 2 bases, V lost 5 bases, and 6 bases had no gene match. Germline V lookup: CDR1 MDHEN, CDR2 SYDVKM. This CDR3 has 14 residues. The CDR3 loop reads CASSKPTGAYEQYF. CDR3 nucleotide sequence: TGTGCCAGCAGTAAACCTACAGGGGCCTACGAGCAGTACTTC.

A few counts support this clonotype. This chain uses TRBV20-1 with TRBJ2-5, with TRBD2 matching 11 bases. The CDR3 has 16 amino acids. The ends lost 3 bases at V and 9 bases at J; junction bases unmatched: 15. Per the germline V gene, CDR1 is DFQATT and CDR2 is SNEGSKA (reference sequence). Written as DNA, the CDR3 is TGCAGTGCTAGCGCGCCGACGGGACTAGCGGTAGGGGCCCAGTACTTC. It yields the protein CSASAPTGLAVGAQYF.

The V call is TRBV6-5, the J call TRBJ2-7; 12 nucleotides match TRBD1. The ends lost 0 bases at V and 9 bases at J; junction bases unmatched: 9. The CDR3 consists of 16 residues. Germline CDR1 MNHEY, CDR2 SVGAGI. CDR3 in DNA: TGTGCCAGCAGTTACTCTACTTCGGGACAGGGGGCAGCGCAGTACTTC. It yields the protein CASSYSTSGQGAAQYF.

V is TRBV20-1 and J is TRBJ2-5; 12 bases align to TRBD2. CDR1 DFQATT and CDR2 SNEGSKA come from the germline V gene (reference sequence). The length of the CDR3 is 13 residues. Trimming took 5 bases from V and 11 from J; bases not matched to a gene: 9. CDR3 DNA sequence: TGCAGTGCTCGGACTAGCGGGGCAGGGGAGCAGTACTTC. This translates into CSARTSGAGEQYF.

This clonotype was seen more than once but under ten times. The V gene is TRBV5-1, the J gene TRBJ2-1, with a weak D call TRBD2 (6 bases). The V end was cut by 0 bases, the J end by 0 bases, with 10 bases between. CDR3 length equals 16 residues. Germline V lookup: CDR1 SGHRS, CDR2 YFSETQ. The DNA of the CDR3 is TGCGCCAGCAGCTTGGGGGGGGATAGCTCCTACAATGAGCAGTTCTTC. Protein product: CASSLGGDSSYNEQFF.

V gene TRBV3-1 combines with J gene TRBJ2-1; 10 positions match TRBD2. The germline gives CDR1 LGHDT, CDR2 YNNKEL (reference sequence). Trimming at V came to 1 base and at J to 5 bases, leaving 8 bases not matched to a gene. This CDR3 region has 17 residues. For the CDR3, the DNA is TGTGCCAGCAGCCAAGTTTGGGCTAGCGGGGGTAACAATGAGCAGTTCTTC. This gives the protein CASSQVWASGGNNEQFF.

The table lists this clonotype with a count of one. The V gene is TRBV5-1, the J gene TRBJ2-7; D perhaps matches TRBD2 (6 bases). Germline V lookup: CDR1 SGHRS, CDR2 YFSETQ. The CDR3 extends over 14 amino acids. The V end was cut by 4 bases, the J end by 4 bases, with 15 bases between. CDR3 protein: CASSPSGEGYEQYF. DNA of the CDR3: TGCGCCAGCAGCCCATCGGGGGAAGGGTACGAGCAGTACTTC.

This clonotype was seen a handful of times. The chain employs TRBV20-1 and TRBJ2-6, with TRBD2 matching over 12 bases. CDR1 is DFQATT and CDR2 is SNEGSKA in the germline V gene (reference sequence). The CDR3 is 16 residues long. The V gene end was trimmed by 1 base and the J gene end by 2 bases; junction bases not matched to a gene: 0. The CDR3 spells CSARGLAGAGANVLTF. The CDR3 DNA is TGCAGTGCTAGAGGACTAGCGGGGGCTGGGGCCAACGTCCTGACTTTC.

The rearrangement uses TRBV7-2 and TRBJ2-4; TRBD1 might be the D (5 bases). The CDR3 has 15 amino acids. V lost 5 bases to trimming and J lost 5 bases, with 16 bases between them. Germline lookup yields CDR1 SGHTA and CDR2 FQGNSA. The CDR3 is CASSKERGAQNIQYF. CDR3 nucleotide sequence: TGTGCCAGCAGCAAGGAAAGGGGTGCCCAAAACATTCAGTACTTC. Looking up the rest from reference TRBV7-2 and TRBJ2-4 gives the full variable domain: GAGVSQSPSNKVTEKGKDVELRCDPISGHTALYWYRQSLGQGLEFLIYFQGNSAPDKSGLPSDRFSAERTGGSVSTLTIQRTQQEDSAVYLCASSKERGAQNIQYFGAGTRLSVL.

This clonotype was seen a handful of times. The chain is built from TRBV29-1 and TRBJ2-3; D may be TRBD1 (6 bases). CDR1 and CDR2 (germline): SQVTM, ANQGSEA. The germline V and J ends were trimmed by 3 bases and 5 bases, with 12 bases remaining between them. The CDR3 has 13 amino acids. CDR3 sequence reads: CSVEAGVGDTQYF. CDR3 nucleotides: TGCAGCGTTGAGGCAGGGGTCGGAGATACGCAGTATTTT.

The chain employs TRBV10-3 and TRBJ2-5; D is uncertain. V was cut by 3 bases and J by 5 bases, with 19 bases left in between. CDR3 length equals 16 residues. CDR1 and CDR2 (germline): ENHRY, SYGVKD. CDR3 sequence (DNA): TGTGCCATCAGTGACGGGTTATTTGGCCGAACGGAGACCCAGTACTTC. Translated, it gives CAISDGLFGRTETQYF.

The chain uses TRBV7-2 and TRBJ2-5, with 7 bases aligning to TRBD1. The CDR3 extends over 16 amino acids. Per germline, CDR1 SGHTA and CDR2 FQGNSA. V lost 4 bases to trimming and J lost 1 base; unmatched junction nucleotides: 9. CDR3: CASSSLGQQAQETQYF. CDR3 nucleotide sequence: TGTGCCAGCAGCTCCTTGGGACAGCAAGCCCAAGAGACCCAGTACTTC.

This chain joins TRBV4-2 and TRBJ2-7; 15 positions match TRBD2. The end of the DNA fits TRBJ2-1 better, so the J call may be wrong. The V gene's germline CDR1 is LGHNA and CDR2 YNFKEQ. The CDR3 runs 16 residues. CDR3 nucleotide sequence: TGTGCCAGCAGCCGGACTAGCGGGGGGGCCTACAATGAGCAGTTCTTC. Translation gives CASSRTSGGAYNEQFF.

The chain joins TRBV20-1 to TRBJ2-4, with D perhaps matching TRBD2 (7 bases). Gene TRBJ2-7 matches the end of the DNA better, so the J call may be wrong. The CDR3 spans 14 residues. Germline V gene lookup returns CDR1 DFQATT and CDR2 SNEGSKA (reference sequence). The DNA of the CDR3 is TGCAGTGCTAGGAGAGGTGCGGGGGCTCTCGAGCAGTACTTC. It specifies CSARRGAGALEQYF.

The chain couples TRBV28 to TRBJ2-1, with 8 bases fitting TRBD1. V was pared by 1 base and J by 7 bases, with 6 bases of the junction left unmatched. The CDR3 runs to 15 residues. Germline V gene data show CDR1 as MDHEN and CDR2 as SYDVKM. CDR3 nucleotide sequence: TGTGCCAGCAGTTTATCGGCGCAGGGGGCGAATGAGCAGTTCTTC. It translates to CASSLSAQGANEQFF.

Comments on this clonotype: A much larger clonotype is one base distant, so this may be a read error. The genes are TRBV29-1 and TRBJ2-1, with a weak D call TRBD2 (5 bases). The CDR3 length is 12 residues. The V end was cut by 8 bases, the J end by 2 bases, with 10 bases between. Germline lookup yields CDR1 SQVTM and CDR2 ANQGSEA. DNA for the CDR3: TGCAGCCTGGGAGAAGCCTACAATGAGCAGTTCTTC. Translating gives CSLGEAYNEQFF.

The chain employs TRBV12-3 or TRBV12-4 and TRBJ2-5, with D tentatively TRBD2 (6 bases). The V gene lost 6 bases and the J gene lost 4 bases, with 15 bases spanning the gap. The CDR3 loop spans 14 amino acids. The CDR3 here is CASSPVEGTETQYF. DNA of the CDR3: TGTGCCAGCAGCCCTGTGGAGGGTACAGAGACCCAGTACTTC.